This T cell receptor beta chain was identified during a study of cytomegalovirus exposure and HLA in healthy donors (dated by TCRdb to the late 2010s). Some background on the complete study: An earlier analysis of 550 to 700 of the donors reported more than 250 Gb of sequence data and approximately 110 million unique TCR beta sequences from about 200 million T cells. An early release that covered roughly 600 HLA-typed donors contained about 300 gigabases of sequencing data and about 84 million unique TCR sequences. Of the 300 to 500 genotyped donors, less than 90% were placed in the genetic ancestry cluster associated with self-reported Caucasian donors. The aim of the study was to test whether cataloging public T cell receptors could identify signatures of past pathogen exposure. The study used immunosequencing to profile the T cell repertoires of several hundred subjects and linked those repertoires to cytomegalovirus serostatus. In addition to the first cohort of 650 to 800 subjects, a separate validation cohort of 130 or so different subjects was used. To predict cytomegalovirus infection status, the study combined high-throughput TCR immunosequencing, statistical association of individual TCRs with disease status, and machine learning. In a later analysis, previously published TCR beta repertoires from 500 to 750 donors were re-analyzed and high-resolution HLA genotyping was added so that TCR occurrence patterns could be studied. In the later analysis, no new phenotypic data were used to find candidate immune exposures; instead, reliance was placed on TCR beta sequences and their occurrence across donors. An earlier analysis of around 640 of the donors used high-throughput TCR beta sequencing to judge whether each TCR beta V gene segment behaved as functional or pseudogenic. Donor age, sex, ethnicity and CMV serostatus were compiled together with the repertoire data. In a later genetic analysis, genome-wide SNP genotypes for about three fifths of the roughly 670 donors were used, and that subset was treated as a discovery cohort. Every discovery cohort repertoire had been produced on one sequencing platform. Class I and class II HLA loci were covered by the typing at four-digit resolution. The number of typed donors differed by locus: about 620-630 for A, B, C, DRB1 and DQB1; roughly 510 for DQA1; over 600 for DPA1; and roughly 490 for DPB1. Four to six DR-DQ haplotypes were handled as single units for association and clustering, since linkage in the cohort was strong. Across some 400 genotyped donors of the cohort, an average of approximately 240,000 unique TCR beta nucleotide sequences per donor were sequenced, and roughly 20% of those sequences were non-productive.

The protocol used for the library was the immunoSEQ multiplex PCR assay. For the multiplex PCR, a mixture combining 60 forward primers for TCR Vbeta segments and 13 reverse primers for TCR Jbeta segments was used. The CDR3 region of rearranged TCR beta genes was amplified from genomic DNA by a multiplex PCR assay. The amplified TCR beta libraries were sequenced on the Illumina HiSeq System as 87-base-pair reads. The paper's processing steps were these. A later analysis tallied 75 million to 85 million unique TCR beta chains across the approximately 670 repertoires, and 10 million to 11 million of those chains were shared by two or more donors. Raw reads were error-corrected and collapsed into unique sequences by a nearest-neighbor algorithm in which closely related sequences were merged to remove PCR and sequencing errors. To assign V, D and J gene segments, CDR3 sequences were aligned to IMGT reference sequences. For a sequence to be retained, a match of at least six nucleotides to both a V gene segment and a J gene segment was required. A rearrangement counted as productive if the CDR3 had no stop codons and remained in frame with V and J, and every other rearrangement counted as non-productive. Following IMGT convention, CDR3 was defined as the stretch from the second conserved V-encoded cysteine to the conserved J-encoded phenylalanine. The earlier analysis of some 550 of the donors excluded any sequence lacking an unambiguous match to a single V gene segment. An earlier analysis of around 600 of the donors classified V segments as functional when productive rearrangements were above 56.7% and as segregating when the standard deviation between donors was above 5%. A statistical classification framework was built for diagnosing cytomegalovirus status from the catalog of TCR beta chain sequences. A later analysis assigned V and J genes by comparing TCR nucleotide sequences with IMGT/GENE-DB human TR gene sequences. A later analysis assigned CDR3 sequences and most-parsimonious VDJ recombination scenarios with the TCRdist pipeline. In a later analysis, each TCR beta chain was defined by its CDR3 amino acid sequence together with its V-gene family, and reads without a unique V-gene family were excluded. In a later analysis, 550 to 650 highly shared, low-generation-probability nucleotide sequences were removed to address suspected cross-contamination and a sequencing artifact. In a later analysis, a clonal expansion index was calculated for each public chain from normalized within-repertoire ranks of inferred template counts. A later analysis computed generation probabilities with a VDJ recombination model fitted to out-of-frame rearrangements, and checked the results against IGoR. Hypergeometric tests were used in a later analysis to score TCR-TCR, TCR-HLA and TCR-CMV co-occurrence, with a repertoire-size bias correction applied to the TCR pairs. In a later analysis, false discovery rates were estimated by permuting HLA or CMV assignments 20 times. In a later analysis, co-occurring TCRs were grouped with DBSCAN, and TCRdist sequence similarity was added when clustering was performed within HLA-allele-positive subsets. Repertoires with fewer than 30,000 or more than 120,000 public chains, plus five repertoires with anomalous nucleotide sharing, were excluded from co-occurrence clustering. TCRdb took over this immuneACCESS table, retaining in-frame rearrangements with V and J assigned. Such tables are incomplete; in checked studies, under half of the missing clones stem from an unresolved V gene, and the remainder is unexplained. The V and J calls and the clone size are those of that table, but D and trimming were determined from the DNA. Within this sample are fewer than 200,000 clones, with more than 80% of them counted one time only. Jointly, the top ten make up roughly 0.69% of the sample.

The study at large found these results: In this cohort, only TCR beta chains were sequenced, and detectable features were limited by the absence of alpha or paired-chain data. The study listed 164 TCR beta chains as associated with cytomegalovirus. According to a later genetic analysis, donors in an Asian-associated ancestry cluster had fewer N-insertions in productive TCRs than the roughly 670-donor mean. Because counts were too low, about 18 rarely observed V segments, including chromosome 9 orphons, were excluded from the earlier analysis of several hundred of the donors. Assigning TCR associations to individual alleles was difficult when HLA alleles, especially DR and DQ, strongly co-occurred. A cluster of highly shared sequence variants was judged likely to be a technical artifact of the sequencing pipeline. Linkage disequilibrium might explain the correlated functional status among segregating V segments, but an unknown experimental factor could not be excluded. In vitro tests confirmed that a few of the cytomegalovirus-associated TCR beta chains recognize cytomegalovirus antigens. In a later analysis, most CMV-associated TCR beta chains were found to appear HLA-restricted, with HLA associations seemingly driven largely by CMV exposure. CMV serostatus was the only immune exposure information available for the cohort. A later analysis found that TCR association rates varied across HLA loci, with DRB1 alleles showing the most associated TCRs and HLA-C alleles the fewest. A later genetic analysis associated a missense DCLRE1C variant with V-gene and J-gene trimming of TCR beta chains, and an independent cohort replicated the association. In a later analysis, around 17,000 TCR beta sequences were associated with specific HLA alleles at a false discovery rate of 0.05. In a later analysis, several top co-occurrence clusters were reported to appear linked to parvovirus B19, influenza, CMV and Epstein-Barr virus. A further reported finding was that TCR beta sequences accurately predicted the HLA-A and HLA-B alleles for most subjects in the first cohort. Sequencing depth was assumed to be roughly uniform across donors in the presence/absence analyses, though that assumption may not hold. The classifier was reported to diagnose cytomegalovirus status with high specificity and sensitivity in both the original cohort and the validation cohort. In an earlier analysis of around 600 of the donors, most TCR beta V segments were observed in productive rearrangements about 87% or about 30% of the time, broadly matching IMGT annotations. Because HLA typing was missing for some donors at each locus, association tests included only the typed subset. It was suggested by the authors that the approach could potentially be generalized to other disease states and immunological phenotypes. Most TCR sequences were observed very rarely across donors, whereas some public TCRs were present in many individuals. In a later analysis, HLA-associated TCR beta chains showed more clonal expansion and lower generation probabilities than non-associated chains that were equally common.

Note on this clone: The specificity of this receptor is unknown. Qualities for individual bases were not recorded, and no much larger clone is one base off.

The cohort comprised fewer than 750 healthy bone marrow donors. At the time of sampling, all cohort members were nominally healthy, though unrecorded immune exposures were likely present. The donor was CMV seronegative and was included in the group of a few hundred seronegative cohort members. Every donor gave a peripheral blood sample, and the peripheral blood mononuclear cells from that sample were used for TCR beta sequencing. The Qiagen DNeasy Blood Extraction Kit was used to extract genomic DNA from the blood cell samples. The sequence derives from a woman younger than 30 in good health and CMV-seronegative. The sample comprised PBMCs.

CDR3 region: CASSPQGTDTQYF. The DNA sequence is as follows: TGCGCCAGCAGCCCACAGGGCACAGATACGCAGTATTTT. The sequence joins TRBV5-1 to TRBJ2-3; TRBD1 is a possible D gene, resting on 5 matching bases. Cut back by 4 bases and 1 base, the V and J ends lie 7 bases apart. From a lookup of the germline V gene, CDR1 and CDR2 are SGHRS and YFSETQ. The CDR3 has 13 amino acids, counting the end cysteine and phenylalanine. The DNA shown is the 39-base CDR3, in frame from base 1. The entire variable domain, with the stretches around the CDR3 drawn from the reference TRBV5-1 and TRBJ2-3 proteins, is KAGVTQTPRYLIKTRGQQVTLSCSPISGHRSVSWYQQTPGQGLQFLFEYFSETQRNKGNFPGRFSGRQFSNSRSEMNVSTLELGDSALYLCASSPQGTDTQYFGPGTRLTVL.